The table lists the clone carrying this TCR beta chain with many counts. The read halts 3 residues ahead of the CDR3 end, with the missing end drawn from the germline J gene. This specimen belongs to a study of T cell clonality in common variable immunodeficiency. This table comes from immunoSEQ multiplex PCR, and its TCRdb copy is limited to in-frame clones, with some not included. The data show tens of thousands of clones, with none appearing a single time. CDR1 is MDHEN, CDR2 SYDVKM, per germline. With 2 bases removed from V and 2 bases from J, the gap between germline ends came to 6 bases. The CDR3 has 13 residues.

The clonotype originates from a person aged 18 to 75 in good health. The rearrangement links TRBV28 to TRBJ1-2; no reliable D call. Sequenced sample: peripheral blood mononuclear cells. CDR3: CASSLPGNYGYTF. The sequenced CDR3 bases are TGTGCCAGCAGTTTACCGGGGAACTATGGC.